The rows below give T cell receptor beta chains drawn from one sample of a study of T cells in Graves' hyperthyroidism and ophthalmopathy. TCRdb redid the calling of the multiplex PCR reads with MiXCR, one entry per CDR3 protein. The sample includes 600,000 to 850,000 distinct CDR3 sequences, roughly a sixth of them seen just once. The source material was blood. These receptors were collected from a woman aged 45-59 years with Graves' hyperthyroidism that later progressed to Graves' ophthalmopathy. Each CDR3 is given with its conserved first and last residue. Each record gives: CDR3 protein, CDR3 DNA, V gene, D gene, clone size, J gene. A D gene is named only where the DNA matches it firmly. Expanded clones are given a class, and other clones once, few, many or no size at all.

cdr3_aa: CASRPRGRTNEKLFF
cdr3_nt: TGTGCCAGTAGACCCAGGGGGCGGACTAATGAAAAACTGTTTTTT
v_call: TRBV19
d_call: TRBD1
clone_size: few
j_call: TRBJ1-4

cdr3_aa: CASSPQGAHGQETQYF
cdr3_nt: TGTGCCAGCAGTCCTCAGGGGGCGCATGGGCAAGAGACCCAGTACTTC
v_call: TRBV12-3/TRBV12-4
d_call: TRBD1
clone_size: few
j_call: TRBJ2-5

cdr3_aa: CAWSVGHTSRTEAFF
cdr3_nt: TGTGCCTGGAGTGTGGGACATACCTCGAGGACTGAAGCTTTCTTT
v_call: TRBV30
d_call: .
clone_size: many
j_call: TRBJ1-1

cdr3_aa: CASSLIQGTDTQYF
cdr3_nt: TGTGCCAGCAGTTTAATTCAAGGGACCGATACGCAGTATTTT
v_call: TRBV12-3/TRBV12-4
d_call: .
clone_size: many
j_call: TRBJ2-3

cdr3_aa: CASSDEAGDLISPLHF
cdr3_nt: TGTGCCAGCAGTGATGAGGCAGGGGACCTTATTTCACCCCTCCACTTT
v_call: TRBV6-4
d_call: .
clone_size: .
j_call: TRBJ1-6

cdr3_aa: CASSPGDGTYEQYF
cdr3_nt: TGCGCCAGCAGCCCTGGGGACGGTACCTACGAGCAGTACTTC
v_call: TRBV4-1
d_call: .
clone_size: once
j_call: TRBJ2-7

cdr3_aa: CASSDSGANQPQHF
cdr3_nt: TGTGCCAGCAGTGATTCAGGGGCCAATCAGCCCCAGCATTTT
v_call: TRBV2
d_call: .
clone_size: few
j_call: TRBJ1-5

cdr3_aa: CASFEAPGEKLFF
cdr3_nt: TGTGCCAGCTTTGAGGCCCCTGGGGAAAAACTGTTTTTT
v_call: TRBV12-3/TRBV12-4
d_call: .
clone_size: few
j_call: TRBJ1-4

cdr3_aa: CSASHRRYNSPLHF
cdr3_nt: TGCAGTGCTAGTCATCGGCGGTATAATTCACCCCTCCACTTT
v_call: TRBV20-1
d_call: .
clone_size: many
j_call: TRBJ1-6

cdr3_aa: CASSIGGSNQPQHF
cdr3_nt: TGTGCCAGCAGTATTGGCGGTAGCAATCAGCCCCAGCATTTT
v_call: TRBV27
d_call: .
clone_size: few
j_call: TRBJ1-5

cdr3_aa: CASSWNKGASSATRETQYF
cdr3_nt: TGTGCCAGCAGTTGGAACAAGGGGGCGAGTAGTGCTACGCGAGAGACCCAGTACTTC
v_call: TRBV6-1
d_call: TRBD1
clone_size: many
j_call: TRBJ2-5

cdr3_aa: CASSYSAGRIYNEQFF
cdr3_nt: TGTGCCAGCAGTTACTCGGCGGGGCGTATTTACAATGAGCAGTTCTTC
v_call: TRBV6-5
d_call: .
clone_size: few
j_call: TRBJ2-1

cdr3_aa: CASRGTGQPYEQYF
cdr3_nt: TGTGCCAGCAGGGGGACAGGGCAACCCTACGAGCAGTACTTC
v_call: TRBV11-2
d_call: TRBD1
clone_size: many
j_call: TRBJ2-7

cdr3_aa: CASSRDPWGTSFNYGYTF
cdr3_nt: TGTGCCAGCAGCCGAGATCCGTGGGGCACATCATTTAACTATGGCTACACCTTC
v_call: TRBV7-2
d_call: .
clone_size: .
j_call: TRBJ1-2

cdr3_aa: CASSLEDGGDTEAFF
cdr3_nt: TGTGCCAGCAGCTTAGAGGACGGTGGCGACACTGAAGCTTTCTTT
v_call: TRBV11-3
d_call: .
clone_size: .
j_call: TRBJ1-1

cdr3_aa: CSASQGTNNSPLHF
cdr3_nt: TGCAGTGCTAGCCAGGGAACCAATAATTCACCCCTCCACTTT
v_call: TRBV20-1
d_call: .
clone_size: many
j_call: TRBJ1-6

cdr3_aa: CASSYRVGGSSYNEQFF
cdr3_nt: TGTGCCAGCAGTTATCGTGTGGGGGGGAGCTCCTACAATGAGCAGTTCTTC
v_call: TRBV6-1
d_call: TRBD2
clone_size: many
j_call: TRBJ2-1

cdr3_aa: CASSPGLAGLNTGELFF
cdr3_nt: TGTGCCAGCAGTCCCGGACTAGCGGGGTTGAACACCGGGGAGCTGTTTTTT
v_call: TRBV13
d_call: TRBD2
clone_size: .
j_call: TRBJ2-2

cdr3_aa: CASSLSGGQWEKLFF
cdr3_nt: TGTGCCAGCAGTTTGTCCGGGGGGCAATGGGAAAAACTGTTTTTT
v_call: TRBV12-3/TRBV12-4
d_call: .
clone_size: .
j_call: TRBJ1-4

cdr3_aa: CSARKDAGGYGNQPQHF
cdr3_nt: TGCAGTGCTAGAAAGGATGCAGGGGGCTATGGCAATCAGCCCCAGCATTTT
v_call: TRBV20-1
d_call: TRBD1
clone_size: few
j_call: TRBJ1-5

cdr3_aa: CASSQLSTGQGALKTQYF
cdr3_nt: TGCGCCAGCAGCCAACTATCGACTGGACAGGGGGCTTTGAAGACCCAGTACTTC
v_call: TRBV4-1
d_call: TRBD1
clone_size: .
j_call: TRBJ2-5

cdr3_aa: CSARDLAGITDTQYF
cdr3_nt: TGCAGTGCTAGAGATCTAGCGGGTATCACAGATACGCAGTATTTT
v_call: TRBV20-1
d_call: TRBD2
clone_size: .
j_call: TRBJ2-3

cdr3_aa: CAWSARMSSPLHF
cdr3_nt: TGTGCCTGGAGTGCGCGTATGAGCTCACCCCTCCACTTT
v_call: TRBV30
d_call: .
clone_size: many
j_call: TRBJ1-6

cdr3_aa: CASSQEWAGSREQFF
cdr3_nt: TGTGCCAGCAGCCAAGAGTGGGCAGGGTCGCGTGAGCAGTTCTTC
v_call: TRBV4-2
d_call: .
clone_size: few
j_call: TRBJ2-1

cdr3_aa: CSARESPPSSGNTIYF
cdr3_nt: TGCAGTGCTAGAGAGAGCCCGCCCAGCTCTGGAAACACCATATATTTT
v_call: TRBV20-1
d_call: .
clone_size: few
j_call: TRBJ1-3

cdr3_aa: CSARGTGDSRGGSNQPQHF
cdr3_nt: TGCAGTGCTAGGGGGACAGGGGATTCCCGGGGGGGGAGCAATCAGCCCCAGCATTTT
v_call: TRBV20-1
d_call: TRBD1
clone_size: few
j_call: TRBJ1-5

cdr3_aa: CSVEVTGSGNTIYF
cdr3_nt: TGCAGCGTTGAAGTCACGGGGTCTGGAAACACCATATATTTT
v_call: TRBV29-1
d_call: .
clone_size: .
j_call: TRBJ1-3

cdr3_aa: CASRGQEYMNTEAFF
cdr3_nt: TGTGCCAGCAGGGGACAGGAGTACATGAACACTGAAGCTTTCTTT
v_call: TRBV12-3/TRBV12-4
d_call: TRBD1
clone_size: .
j_call: TRBJ1-1

cdr3_aa: CASGTVDSNQPQHF
cdr3_nt: TGTGCCAGTGGGACAGTCGATAGCAATCAGCCCCAGCATTTT
v_call: TRBV3-1
d_call: TRBD1
clone_size: many
j_call: TRBJ1-5

cdr3_aa: CASTFPDSYYEQYF
cdr3_nt: TGTGCCAGCACCTTCCCGGACAGCTACTACGAGCAGTACTTC
v_call: TRBV12-3/TRBV12-4
d_call: .
clone_size: many
j_call: TRBJ2-7

cdr3_aa: CASSQDGVLYGYTF
cdr3_nt: TGTGCCAGCAGCCAAGATGGCGTACTCTATGGCTACACCTTC
v_call: TRBV3-1
d_call: .
clone_size: many
j_call: TRBJ1-2

cdr3_aa: CASSPTGTSGGTGELFF
cdr3_nt: TGTGCCAGCAGCCCAACCGGGACTAGCGGGGGAACCGGGGAGCTGTTTTTT
v_call: TRBV7-9
d_call: TRBD2
clone_size: few
j_call: TRBJ2-2

cdr3_aa: CSAPAGGKNIQYF
cdr3_nt: TGCAGTGCACCAGCGGGGGGCAAAAACATTCAGTACTTC
v_call: TRBV20-1
d_call: TRBD2
clone_size: .
j_call: TRBJ2-4

cdr3_aa: CASTGLAGEGNTGELFF
cdr3_nt: TGTGCCTCCACGGGACTAGCGGGGGAGGGAAACACCGGGGAGCTGTTTTTT
v_call: TRBV30
d_call: TRBD2
clone_size: .
j_call: TRBJ2-2

cdr3_aa: CASPRSPGDEAFF
cdr3_nt: TGTGCCAGCCCGCGGAGCCCTGGGGATGAAGCTTTCTTT
v_call: TRBV6-1
d_call: .
clone_size: few
j_call: TRBJ1-1

cdr3_aa: CASSQYRAHEQFF
cdr3_nt: TGTGCCAGCAGCCAGTACAGGGCGCATGAGCAGTTCTTC
v_call: TRBV14
d_call: .
clone_size: .
j_call: TRBJ2-1

cdr3_aa: CASSQEVNRQPQHF
cdr3_nt: TGTGCCAGCAGCCAAGAGGTCAATCGGCAGCCCCAGCATTTT
v_call: TRBV7-6
d_call: .
clone_size: .
j_call: TRBJ1-5

cdr3_aa: CASSYSSPRGQAQETQYF
cdr3_nt: TGTGCCAGCAGTTACTCTAGCCCGCGTGGGCAGGCGCAAGAGACCCAGTACTTC
v_call: TRBV6-6
d_call: .
clone_size: many
j_call: TRBJ2-5

cdr3_aa: CASSELAYRDTEAFF
cdr3_nt: TGTGCCAGCAGTGAACTAGCCTATCGGGACACTGAAGCTTTCTTT
v_call: TRBV6-1
d_call: .
clone_size: .
j_call: TRBJ1-1

cdr3_aa: CASSYREGGSSPLHF
cdr3_nt: TGTGCCAGCAGCTATCGTGAAGGGGGCAGTTCACCCCTCCACTTT
v_call: TRBV7-9
d_call: TRBD1
clone_size: few
j_call: TRBJ1-6

cdr3_aa: CAWMRSGANVLTF
cdr3_nt: TGTGCCTGGATGAGGTCTGGGGCCAACGTCCTGACTTTC
v_call: TRBV30
d_call: .
clone_size: .
j_call: TRBJ2-6

cdr3_aa: CAIRGQGVTEAFF
cdr3_nt: TGTGCCATCCGCGGACAGGGAGTCACTGAAGCTTTCTTT
v_call: TRBV10-3
d_call: TRBD1
clone_size: many
j_call: TRBJ1-1

cdr3_aa: CAWSVGGLSEKLFF
cdr3_nt: TGTGCCTGGAGTGTAGGGGGGCTGAGTGAAAAACTGTTTTTT
v_call: TRBV30
d_call: .
clone_size: many
j_call: TRBJ1-4

cdr3_aa: CASSLVQENSPLHF
cdr3_nt: TGCGCCAGCAGCTTGGTGCAGGAGAATTCACCCCTCCACTTT
v_call: TRBV5-1
d_call: .
clone_size: many
j_call: TRBJ1-6

cdr3_aa: CASSPEKVLGQPQHF
cdr3_nt: TGTGCCAGCAGCCCGGAGAAGGTGCTGGGTCAGCCCCAGCATTTT
v_call: TRBV5-5
d_call: .
clone_size: few
j_call: TRBJ1-5

cdr3_aa: CAWSHRVEQPQHF
cdr3_nt: TGTGCCTGGAGCCACAGGGTCGAGCAGCCCCAGCATTTT
v_call: TRBV30
d_call: .
clone_size: few
j_call: TRBJ1-5

cdr3_aa: CAISESAAVLNTEAFF
cdr3_nt: TGTGCCATCAGTGAGTCGGCGGCAGTGCTGAACACTGAAGCTTTCTTT
v_call: TRBV10-3
d_call: .
clone_size: .
j_call: TRBJ1-1

cdr3_aa: CASSRDTGTDTQYF
cdr3_nt: TGTGCCAGCAGCCGGGACACCGGCACAGATACGCAGTATTTT
v_call: TRBV5-6
d_call: .
clone_size: .
j_call: TRBJ2-3

cdr3_aa: CASSSTGNYGYTF
cdr3_nt: TGCGCCAGCAGCTCGACAGGGAACTATGGCTACACCTTC
v_call: TRBV5-1
d_call: TRBD1
clone_size: many
j_call: TRBJ1-2

cdr3_aa: CSVGLAGSIRADTQYF
cdr3_nt: TGTAGCGTTGGGCTAGCGGGGTCCATCAGGGCAGATACGCAGTATTTT
v_call: TRBV29-1
d_call: TRBD2
clone_size: .
j_call: TRBJ2-3

cdr3_aa: CSCTQGVNSPLHF
cdr3_nt: TGCAGTTGCACACAGGGAGTTAATTCACCCCTCCACTTT
v_call: TRBV29-1
d_call: .
clone_size: few
j_call: TRBJ1-6

cdr3_aa: CASSLPGQQETQYF
cdr3_nt: TGTGCCAGCAGCTTACCGGGACAGCAAGAGACCCAGTACTTC
v_call: TRBV11-2
d_call: TRBD1
clone_size: many
j_call: TRBJ2-5

cdr3_aa: CASTVIWVETTEAFF
cdr3_nt: TGTGCCAGTACCGTTATCTGGGTGGAGACCACTGAAGCTTTCTTT
v_call: TRBV19
d_call: .
clone_size: .
j_call: TRBJ1-1

cdr3_aa: CASSFGSGDSPDTQYF
cdr3_nt: TGTGCCAGCAGTTTTGGTAGCGGGGATAGCCCAGATACGCAGTATTTT
v_call: TRBV12-3/TRBV12-4
d_call: TRBD2
clone_size: many
j_call: TRBJ2-3

cdr3_aa: CASGWTKAEAFF
cdr3_nt: TGTGCTAGTGGTTGGACAAAGGCTGAAGCTTTCTTT
v_call: TRBV12-5
d_call: .
clone_size: .
j_call: TRBJ1-1

cdr3_aa: CASGLDRVNTGELFF
cdr3_nt: TGTGCCAGCGGTTTGGACAGGGTGAACACCGGGGAGCTGTTTTTT
v_call: TRBV12-3/TRBV12-4
d_call: TRBD1
clone_size: .
j_call: TRBJ2-2